A selection of T cell receptor beta chains follows, all from one sample in a study of cytomegalovirus exposure and HLA in healthy donors. Repertoires were generated with immunoSEQ multiplex PCR, while TCRdb's copy carries only in-frame clones and drops some. Of about 190,000 clones in the sample, about 89% were seen once. Sequenced input: PBMCs. The receptors were gathered from a man aged 30-40 years in good health and CMV-seronegative. Each CDR3 is given with its conserved first and last residue. A D gene is named only where the DNA matches it firmly. A row's size may be missing; if present it is once, few, many or a size class.

>NA|NA|TRBV21-1|TRBJ1-4
TGTGCCAGCAGCAAAGGCGGACAGGTTGGAGAAAAACTGTTTTTT
CASSKGGQVGEKLFF
>NA|NA|TRBV19|TRBJ1-2
TGTGCCAGTAGTACCCTGCTAGCCTTATTTAACTATGGCTACACCTTC
CASSTLLALFNYGYTF
>TRBD2|NA|TRBV28|TRBJ2-7
TGTGCCAGCACCCCGGCGGCTAGCGGTTACGAGCAGTACTTC
CASTPAASGYEQYF
>NA|once|TRBV5-1|TRBJ1-2
TGCGCCAGCAGCTTGCTGGGGCCGGGTGGCTACACCTTC
CASSLLGPGGYTF
>NA|NA|TRBV4-1|TRBJ2-5
TGCGCCAGCAGCCTCGGGACTTCCGGGACCCAGTACTTC
CASSLGTSGTQYF
>NA|NA|TRBV25-1|TRBJ1-2
TGTGCCAGCAGTGGAGCAGGGGAGGGTGTTTATGGCTACACCTTC
CASSGAGEGVYGYTF
>TRBD2|NA|TRBV11-2|TRBJ2-3
TGTGCCAGCAGCTTTAGGGGCGGGAGGGCCTATCTAGATACGCAGTATTTT
CASSFRGGRAYLDTQYF
>NA|NA|TRBV20-1|TRBJ2-7
TGCAGTGCGACGGGTACCCACGAGCAGTACTTC
CSATGTHEQYF
>NA|NA|TRBV6-5|TRBJ1-4
TGTGCCAGCAAACGGGTTTCTGCAACTAATGAAAAACTGTTTTTT
CASKRVSATNEKLFF
>NA|NA|TRBV19|TRBJ1-1
TGTGCCAGTAGTCCCGTCCAGTATCGAGGCACTGAAGCTTTCTTT
CASSPVQYRGTEAFF
>NA|few|TRBV11-2|TRBJ1-1
TGTGCCAGCAGCTTCGAGTACACTGAAGCTTTCTTT
CASSFEYTEAFF
>NA|NA|TRBV28|TRBJ2-7
TGTGCCAGCAGATCATCTTATCAGGCGGGGGCTTTCTCCTACGAGCAGTACTTC
CASRSSYQAGAFSYEQYF
>TRBD2|NA|TRBV18|TRBJ2-7
TGTGCCAGCTCACCACCTCCGGGAGGGAACGAGCAGTACTTC
CASSPPPGGNEQYF
>NA|NA|TRBV27|TRBJ2-7
TGTGCCAGCAGTTTCGGTCCAGGCAGCTCCTACGAGCAGTACTTC
CASSFGPGSSYEQYF
>NA|NA|TRBV19|TRBJ1-2
TGTGCCAGTAGTATGGAGCGAGATGGCTACACCTTC
CASSMERDGYTF
>TRBD1|NA|TRBV29-1|TRBJ1-2
TGCAGCGGGACAGGGGCTTATGGCTACACCTTC
CSGTGAYGYTF
>NA|NA|TRBV19|TRBJ1-6
TGTGCCAGTAGTATTCCGGCGGCCAACCTGCCCCTCCACTTT
CASSIPAANLPLHF
>TRBD1|NA|TRBV5-1|TRBJ2-3
TGCGCCAGCAGCCGGGACAGGGGAGGAGATACGCAGTATTTT
CASSRDRGGDTQYF
>TRBD2|NA|TRBV7-8|TRBJ2-1
TGTGCCAGTTGGAGGGAGGGTGAGCAGTTCTTC
CASWREGEQFF
>TRBD1|NA|TRBV5-1|TRBJ2-5
TGCGCCAGCAGCTATCTGACAGGGGAAGGGAAGACCCAGTACTTC
CASSYLTGEGKTQYF
>NA|NA|TRBV7-6|TRBJ1-5
TGTGCCAGCAGCTCGACAGGTGCAAATCAGCCCCAGCATTTT
CASSSTGANQPQHF
>NA|once|TRBV18|TRBJ1-5
TGTGCCAGCTCACGTGGTGGGGGGGATAGCAATCAGCCCCAGCATTTT
CASSRGGGDSNQPQHF
>NA|NA|TRBV7-7|TRBJ2-7
TGTGCTAGCAGCTCCGACCCGGGGGCCTACGAGCAGTACTTC
CASSSDPGAYEQYF
>TRBD2|NA|TRBV19|TRBJ2-3
TGTGCCAGTAACCCCCTTGCGGGAGGCCGTACTCCTCTAATCACAGATACGCAGTATTTT
CASNPLAGGRTPLITDTQYF
>NA|NA|TRBV2|TRBJ2-2
TGTGCCAGCAGGGGGGGCGGGGAGCTGTTTTTT
CASRGGGELFF
>TRBD1|NA|TRBV4-1|TRBJ2-7
TGCGCCAGCAGCCTCGCCCCTGACAGGGAGACCTACGAGCAGTACTTC
CASSLAPDRETYEQYF
>NA|NA|TRBV27|TRBJ2-1
TGTGCCAGCAGTTTATCCCGCAGCTCCTACAATGAGCAGTTCTTC
CASSLSRSSYNEQFF
>TRBD1|NA|TRBV7-2|TRBJ2-5
TGTGCCAGCAGCTCGACAGGGTTGGCGACTCAGTACTTC
CASSSTGLATQYF